Shown below are 9 T cell receptor beta chains from a single sample sequenced in a study of shared clonotypes between healthy human individuals. Repertoires were generated with immunoSEQ multiplex PCR, while TCRdb's copy carries only in-frame clones and drops some. The table has hundreds of thousands of clones, around two thirds seen once. What was sequenced was memory CD4+ T cells sorted from blood. Regarding subset: CD45RA-negative fraction. The receptors derive from a woman aged 25 to 39 in good health.

The CDR3 spells CASSPPRNTGELFF. Here the CDR3 DNA reads TGTGCCAGCAGCCCACCCCGAAATACCGGGGAGCTGTTTTTT. The V and J genes are TRBV11-2 and TRBJ2-2; D is undetermined. V lost 5 bases, J lost 5 bases, and 12 bases lay in between. Germline V gene sequence: CDR1 SGHAT, CDR2 FQNNGV. The CDR3 is 14 amino acids.

In its sample, this clone was seen a few times. The chain couples TRBV29-1 to TRBJ2-1; D is unresolved. Germline V gene lookup returns CDR1 SQVTM and CDR2 ANQGSEA. The CDR3 runs to 11 residues. Trimming removed 7 bases at V and 7 bases at J, with 11 bases between. CDR3 bases: TGCAGCGCAACCTCTAGAAATGAGCAGTTCTTC. The encoded protein is CSATSRNEQFF.

J is TRBJ2-2 and V is TRBV28; possibly TRBD1 for D (5 bases). The CDR3 has 17 residues. The V end was cut by 6 bases, the J end by 1 base, with 18 bases between. Germline lookup yields CDR1 MDHEN and CDR2 SYDVKM. The CDR3 reads CASSLWGLGLNTGELFF. The CDR3 region has the DNA TGTGCCAGCAGCCTCTGGGGCCTTGGTTTGAACACCGGGGAGCTGTTTTTT.

In its sample, this clone was seen once. This rearrangement joins TRBV6-4 to TRBJ2-3; D is undetermined. V was shortened by 4 bases and J by 2 bases, with 7 bases between the two germline ends. Germline loops: CDR1 MRHNA, CDR2 SNTAGT. The CDR3 length is 13 residues. The CDR3 DNA follows: TGTGCCAGCAGTGTCATGCTCACAGATACGCAGTATTTT. As protein: CASSVMLTDTQYF.

The table lists this clone with a few counts. The chain employs TRBV9 and TRBJ2-2; either TRBD1 or TRBD2 may fit D (6 bases each). The ends were cut back, 3 bases at V and 7 bases at J, with 22 bases in the middle. This CDR3 contains 17 residues. Germline V gives CDR1 SGDLS, CDR2 YYNGEE. CDR3 sequence (DNA): TGTGCCAGCAGCGCGTACCTTAAGTCGGGGGCGGGCGGGGAGCTGTTTTTT. Amino acids: CASSAYLKSGAGGELFF.

This clone was seen more than once but under ten times. The V gene is TRBV29-1, the J gene TRBJ1-6; D remains unclear. There are 15 residues in the CDR3. Between the trimmed V and J ends, which lost 3 bases and 0 bases, there was a span of 9 bases. CDR1 SQVTM and CDR2 ANQGSEA come from the germline V gene. The CDR3 DNA reads as TGCAGCGTTGACACGGAAGACTCCTATAATTCACCCCTCCACTTT. As protein: CSVDTEDSYNSPLHF.

The sample holds a few counts of this clone. The rearrangement links TRBV7-2 to TRBJ1-1, with a tentative D call TRBD1 (5 bases). V was cut by 4 bases and J by 3 bases, with 15 bases left in between. CDR3 length equals 15 residues. CDR1 and CDR2 (germline): SGHTA, FQGNSA. Here the CDR3 DNA reads TGTGCCAGCAGCTGGGGGGGAGGGCTTGACACTGAAGCTTTCTTT. This codes for CASSWGGGLDTEAFF.

This clone was counted between two and nine times. The chain has TRBV9 and TRBJ2-7, with 8 bases matching TRBD2. This CDR3 region has 15 residues. Trimming removed 2 bases from V and 0 bases from J; junction bases left unmatched: 4. CDR1 SGDLS and CDR2 YYNGEE come from the germline V gene. CDR3 sequence: CASSVGGGNSYEQYF. CDR3 DNA sequence: TGTGCCAGCAGCGTGGGCGGGGGGAACTCCTACGAGCAGTACTTC.

The chain uses TRBV13 and TRBJ2-7; D is perhaps TRBD1 (5 bases). From germline, CDR1 is PRHDT and CDR2 FYEKMQ (reference sequence). The CDR3 sequence is 14 residues long. The ends were cut back, 2 bases at V and 3 bases at J, with 11 bases in the middle. CDR3 region: CASSLQGDVYEQYF. The CDR3, as DNA: TGTGCCAGCAGCTTACAGGGTGATGTCTACGAGCAGTACTTC. The whole variable domain, filled in from reference TRBV13 and TRBJ2-7, reads AAGVIQSPRHLIKEKRETATLKCYPIPRHDTVYWYQQGPGQDPQFLISFYEKMQSDKGSIPDRFSAQQFSDYHSELNMSSLELGDSALYFCASSLQGDVYEQYFGPGTRLTVT.